The clone carrying this TCR beta chain was detected many times. Its matching antigen is unknown. Construction of the TCRbeta library involved unique molecular identifiers. TCRdb re-called the PCR reads through MiXCR, storing one row per CDR3 protein. This table has over 150,000 distinct CDR3 sequences, over 8.5% appearing once. The data belong to a study of T-cell reconstitution after alpha-beta-depleted transplantation in children. The study's findings and limits: Some patients' high day-60 TCRbeta diversity was attributed to recipient cells surviving conditioning. Counts and diversity of T cells one year after transplant came mostly from newly produced T cells.

CDR3 length: 11 residues. Germline V gives CDR1 SQVTM, CDR2 ANQGSEA. V lost 6 bases to trimming and J lost 9 bases, with 12 bases between them. Sequenced material: PBMCs, taken before TCRalphabeta/CD19-depleted stem cell transplant. This chain links TRBV29-1 with TRBJ2-1; D is uncertain. The source is a boy aged 2 to 9 with acute myeloid leukemia, due to receive a stem cell transplant. CDR3 in amino acids: CSVQESGEQFF. The CDR3 DNA reads TGCAGCGTCCAAGAATCCGGTGAGCAGTTCTTC.